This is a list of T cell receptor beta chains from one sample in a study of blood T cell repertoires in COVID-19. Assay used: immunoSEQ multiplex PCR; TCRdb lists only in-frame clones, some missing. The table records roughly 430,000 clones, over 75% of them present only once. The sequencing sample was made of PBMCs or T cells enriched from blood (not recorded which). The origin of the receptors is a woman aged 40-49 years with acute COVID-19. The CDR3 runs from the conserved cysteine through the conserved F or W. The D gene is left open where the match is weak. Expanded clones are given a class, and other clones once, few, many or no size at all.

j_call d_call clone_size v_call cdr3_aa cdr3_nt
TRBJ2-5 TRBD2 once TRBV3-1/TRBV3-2 CASSQVAAGSATQYF TGTGCCAGCAGCCAAGTCGCAGCGGGGTCCGCCACCCAGTACTTC
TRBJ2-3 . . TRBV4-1 CASSQGRPWRGGPETDTQYF TGCGCCAGCAGCCAAGGTCGCCCGTGGAGGGGGGGCCCAGAGACAGATACGCAGTATTTT
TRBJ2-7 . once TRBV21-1 CASSKDFSGGCYEQYF TGTGCCAGCAGCAAAGATTTTAGCGGGGGGTGCTACGAGCAGTACTTC
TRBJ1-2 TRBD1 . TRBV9 CASSGNRGGYTF TGTGCCAGCAGCGGTAACAGGGGTGGCTACACCTTC
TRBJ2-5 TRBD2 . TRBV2 CASTSSGGRQETQYF TGTGCCAGCACTTCTAGCGGGGGGAGACAAGAGACCCAGTACTTC
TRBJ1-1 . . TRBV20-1 CSANRVTEAFF TGCAGTGCAAACAGGGTGACCGAAGCTTTCTTT
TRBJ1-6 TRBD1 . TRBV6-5 CASRGEGALNSPLHF TGTGCCAGCAGAGGCGAGGGGGCGCTTAATTCACCCCTCCACTTT
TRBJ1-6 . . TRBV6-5 CASTQIWGQQETLHF TGTGCCAGCACTCAAATTTGGGGGCAGCAGGAGACCCTCCACTTT
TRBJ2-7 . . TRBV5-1 CASSPPGNNEQYF TGCGCCAGCAGTCCCCCAGGGAACAACGAGCAGTACTTC
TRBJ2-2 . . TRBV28 CAISPNTGELFF TGTGCCATCTCCCCCAACACCGGGGAGCTGTTTTTT
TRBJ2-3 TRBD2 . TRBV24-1 CATSDSRLAGGGTDTQYF TGTGCCACCAGTGACTCTAGACTAGCGGGGGGGGGCACAGATACGCAGTATTTT
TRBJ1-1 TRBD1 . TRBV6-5 CASRWDRSNTEAFF TGTGCCAGCAGATGGGACAGGTCGAACACTGAAGCTTTCTTT
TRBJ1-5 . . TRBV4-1 CTSSHPSGSNQPQHF TGCACCAGCAGCCATCCATCAGGATCAAATCAGCCCCAGCATTTT
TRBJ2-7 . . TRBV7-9 CASSLSREAYEQYF TGTGCCAGCAGCTTAAGTAGGGAGGCCTACGAGCAGTACTTC
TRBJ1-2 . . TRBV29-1 CSAGQSALYGYTF TGCAGCGCAGGACAGTCCGCCCTCTATGGCTACACCTTC
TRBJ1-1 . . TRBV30 CAWTLLGGGSTEAFF TGTGCCTGGACCCTATTGGGGGGAGGGTCCACTGAAGCTTTCTTT